The rows below give T cell receptor beta chains drawn from one sample of a study of cytomegalovirus exposure and HLA in healthy donors. Clones were sequenced by immunoSEQ multiplex PCR, and TCRdb holds only the in-frame ones, with some missing. This table holds about 160,000 clones, 75% to 80% found once. The sequenced sample was PBMCs. These TCRs come from a woman aged 45-65 years in good health and CMV-seropositive. Each CDR3 is given with its conserved first and last residue. A D gene is named only where the DNA matches it firmly. Size tells how often a clone was seen (once, few, many) or the class of an expanded clone, and some rows leave it out.

>TRBJ2-7|TRBV29-1|TRBD1|-
TGCAGCGTCCCGGGGGACAGGGGGTCCTACGAGCAGTACTTC
CSVPGDRGSYEQYF
>TRBJ2-2|TRBV6-1|-|once
TGTGCCAGCAGTGGCCTATCAGGGGTTTTAATCGGGATGGGGGAGCTGTTTTTT
CASSGLSGVLIGMGELFF
>TRBJ2-3|TRBV7-2|TRBD2|-
TGTGCCAGCAGCTTTATACTAGCGGGGGGAAGAGATACGCAGTATTTT
CASSFILAGGRDTQYF
>TRBJ2-5|TRBV9|-|-
TGTGCCAGCAGCGTAGGCACTAGCCCAAGGTCAGAGACCCAGTACTTC
CASSVGTSPRSETQYF
>TRBJ1-1|TRBV19|-|few
TGTGCCAGTATCAAATTTACCGGGGGGCGAGGGAACACTGAAGCTTTCTTT
CASIKFTGGRGNTEAFF
>TRBJ1-4|TRBV7-9|-|once
TGTGCCAGCAGCAGAACAGGGACCCAAGGAGAAAAACTGTTTTTT
CASSRTGTQGEKLFF
>TRBJ2-7|TRBV6-5|-|-
TGTGCCAGCAGTTACGGATGGGGGCCTCCCTACGAGCAGTACTTC
CASSYGWGPPYEQYF
>TRBJ2-1|TRBV10-1|TRBD2|few
TGCGCCAGCAGTGACATAGCGGGGGACAATGAGCAGTTCTTC
CASSDIAGDNEQFF
>TRBJ2-7|TRBV6-5|-|-
TGTGCCAGCAGACTCACTCCGGACAGCCCCTACGAGCAGTACTTC
CASRLTPDSPYEQYF
>TRBJ2-7|TRBV7-2|TRBD1|-
TGTGCCAGCAGCCAAGGCCAGGGGGCCTACGAGCAGTACTTC
CASSQGQGAYEQYF